This T cell receptor (beta chain) stems from a study of blood T cell repertoires in COVID-19. Study-level information: PBMCs, B-cell-depleted T cells, or T cells were the source of the cDNA or gDNA that made up the material.

Some clones are missing from TCRdb's copy, which holds only in-frame ones; the method was immunoSEQ multiplex PCR. The repertoire holds about 6,000 clones, 88% seen once, with approximately 7% in the top ten. This CDR3 region has 14 residues. V dropped 1 base and J dropped 10 bases, with 14 bases sitting between them. The germline CDR1 and CDR2 sequences are SGHDN and FVKESK. The TCR originated in a human donor in a cohort sampled during active COVID-19. The J gene is TRBJ2-1, the V gene TRBV14, with D maybe TRBD1 (6 bases). The material sequenced was peripheral blood. The chain's CDR3 is CASSQVTGSFEQFF. The DNA for the CDR3 is TGTGCCAGCAGCCAAGTCACAGGGAGTTTCGAGCAGTTCTTC.